Included here is one T cell receptor (beta chain) sequence, with context. Its specificity is unknown. This sample was included in a study of T-cell memory formation after mild COVID-19. Study results and limitations: While clones contracting from day 15 to 85 were balanced between CD4 and CD8, later expanders leaned CD4+.

J was trimmed by 2 bases and V by 3 bases; bases with no gene match: 10. This CDR3 is built from 17 residues. From germline, CDR1 is DFQATT and CDR2 SNEGSKA (reference sequence). TCRdb itself ran the 5' RACE reads through MiXCR, one entry per CDR3 protein. The sample shows around 130,000 distinct CDR3 sequences, around 15% of them seen only once. The sequence came from an adult woman who had mild COVID-19 (a few samples of this study predate the infection). Cell type and time point are not known. Sequencing was done on a sample of PBMCs or a T cell subset sorted from them (not recorded which). V gene TRBV20-1 combines with J gene TRBJ2-1, with 10 nucleotides matching TRBD2. CDR3 sequence: CSARQPSGGVTYNEQFF. The DNA of the CDR3 is TGCAGTGCTAGGCAACCTAGCGGGGGAGTCACCTACAATGAGCAGTTCTTC.